Listed below are T cell receptor beta chains from one sample, sequenced in a study of OX40 agonist ivuxolimab in advanced cancers. Generated by immunoSEQ multiplex PCR, the TCRdb table keeps only in-frame clones and is missing some. The sample has roughly 64,000 clones, 84% seen once; the top ten hold around 2.1%. This specimen consisted of CD4+ or CD8+ T cells sorted from blood, obtained in a trial of the OX40 agonist ivuxolimab. These receptors all stem from an adult with an advanced solid tumor such as melanoma, head and neck, liver or kidney cancer. Each CDR3 is given with its conserved first and last residue. D genes are given only for firm matches. Clone size is not always given. Where it is, it says once, few, many or a class for expanded clones.

abundance	d_gene	j_gene	v_gene	CDR3nt	CDR3aa
.	.	TRBJ2-5	TRBV11-2	TGTGCCAGCAGCTTAGAAGCCTCGAGCATTGGGACCCAGTACTTC	CASSLEASSIGTQYF
.	.	TRBJ2-7	TRBV28	TGTGCCAGCAGTTTAGTAGGCAAATCCTACGAGCAGTACTTC	CASSLVGKSYEQYF
few	TRBD2	TRBJ2-1	TRBV6-5	TGTGCCAGCAGTACCCTAGCGGGGCGTCACCATGAGCAGTTCTTC	CASSTLAGRHHEQFF
.	.	TRBJ2-1	TRBV11-2	TGTGCCAGCAGCTTAGGCCCATTTCGACGGATGACCTACAATGAGCAGTTCTTC	CASSLGPFRRMTYNEQFF
.	.	TRBJ2-5	TRBV5-8	TGTGCCAGCAGCTTGTGGGCGGATGCTCTGTACCAAGAGACCCAGTACTTC	CASSLWADALYQETQYF
.	TRBD2	TRBJ2-3	TRBV18	TGTGCCAGCTCACAGACTAGCGGGGGGCAGACGCAGTATTTT	CASSQTSGGQTQYF
.	.	TRBJ2-3	TRBV7-8	TGTGCCAGCAGCCCCAGGGGTGGTGCAATAGATACGCAGTATTTT	CASSPRGGAIDTQYF
.	TRBD2	TRBJ2-5	TRBV5-1	TGCGCCAGCAGCTTGTCTAGCGGGGGGGAGACCCAGTACTTC	CASSLSSGGETQYF
.	TRBD1	TRBJ1-3	TRBV9	TGTGCCAGCAGCGTCACAGGGGAAGGAAACACCATATATTTT	CASSVTGEGNTIYF
few	TRBD1	TRBJ1-1	TRBV2	TGTGCCAGCAATACCGGGACAGGGGAAGCTTTCTTT	CASNTGTGEAFF
.	.	TRBJ2-6	TRBV5-4	TGTGCCAGCAGCTTGGAGGTAGCCTCTGGGGCCAACGTCCTGACTTTC	CASSLEVASGANVLTF
.	.	TRBJ1-2	TRBV30	TGTGCCTGGAGTGAAACAGCCTATGGCTACACCTTC	CAWSETAYGYTF
.	.	TRBJ2-3	TRBV6-6	TGTGCCAGCAGTCGCTTGGATACAAGGACGGATACGCAGTATTTT	CASSRLDTRTDTQYF
.	.	TRBJ2-4	TRBV10-2	TGCGCCAGCAGTGAGGGACATGGGAGCATTCAGTACTTC	CASSEGHGSIQYF
few	.	TRBJ2-7	TRBV11-1	TGTGCCAGCAGCTTAGGGGGCTCCTACGAGCAGTACTTC	CASSLGGSYEQYF
once	.	TRBJ2-1	TRBV10-2	TGCGCCAGCAGTGAGCAGGTGTCCCCCTACAATGAGCAGTTCTTC	CASSEQVSPYNEQFF
.	.	TRBJ2-7	TRBV7-8	TGTGCCAGCAGCATCAGAACAGGGGGGGGATACGAGCAGTACTTC	CASSIRTGGGYEQYF
.	.	TRBJ2-2	TRBV30	TGTGCCTGGACCCCGATTGAGCAAGGGGAGCTGTTTTTT	CAWTPIEQGELFF
.	.	TRBJ1-3	TRBV6-6	TGTGCCAGCATGGCCCAGGGCCTTACCTCTGGAAACACCATATATTTT	CASMAQGLTSGNTIYF
.	TRBD2	TRBJ2-1	TRBV6-4	TGTGCCAGCAGCCCGGGACTAGCGGGCTACAATGAGCAGTTCTTC	CASSPGLAGYNEQFF
.	.	TRBJ2-3	TRBV21-1	.	CASSKARFAGGTTDTQYF
.	TRBD1	TRBJ2-7	TRBV18	TGTGCCAGCTCACAGGGACAGGGGACTTACGAGCAGTACTTC	CASSQGQGTYEQYF
once	TRBD2	TRBJ2-5	TRBV7-2	TGTGCCAGCAGCCGGTCTAGCGGGGGGGCCTATACAGAGACCCAGTACTTC	CASSRSSGGAYTETQYF
.	TRBD1	TRBJ1-4	TRBV25-1	TGTGCCAGCAGTGATAGGGACAGGGGTGCAACTAATGAAAAACTGTTTTTT	CASSDRDRGATNEKLFF
.	.	TRBJ1-1	TRBV28	TGTGCCAGCATCGGTTCCCCCCTCGGTGAAGCTTTCTTT	CASIGSPLGEAFF
.	.	TRBJ2-1	TRBV6-5	TGTGCCAGCAGTTACGAGGGCAACCCTAGAAATGAGCAGTTCTTC	CASSYEGNPRNEQFF
.	.	TRBJ2-7	TRBV14	TGTGCCAGCAGCCAAGACTATCCATACGAGCAGTACTTC	CASSQDYPYEQYF
.	.	TRBJ1-4	TRBV5-1	TGCGCCAGCAGCTTATTTGCAACTAATGAAAAACTGTTTTTT	CASSLFATNEKLFF
.	.	TRBJ2-7	TRBV9	TGTGCCAGCAGCGTAGAGTGGAGCTCCTACGAGCAGTACTTC	CASSVEWSSYEQYF
.	.	TRBJ2-3	TRBV2	TGTGCCAGCAGTGAGGGCAGATATACGCAGTATTTT	CASSEGRYTQYF
.	TRBD1	TRBJ2-2	TRBV9	TGTGCCAGCACCACAGGGGGCGAGACCGGGGAGCTGTTTTTT	CASTTGGETGELFF
.	.	TRBJ1-6	TRBV6-5	TGTGCCAGCAACACCTTAGGGGAGAATTCACCCCTCCACTTT	CASNTLGENSPLHF
.	TRBD2	TRBJ2-7	TRBV28	TGTGCCAGTGAGGGACTAGCGGGAATCTACGAGCAGTACTTC	CASEGLAGIYEQYF
.	TRBD1	TRBJ2-7	TRBV30	TGTGCCTGGAGTAGACAGGGGGCCCACGAGCAGTACTTC	CAWSRQGAHEQYF
.	TRBD1	TRBJ1-3	TRBV5-6	TGTGCCAGCAGCCGGGGGGGACAGGGTCAAGGAAACACCATATATTTT	CASSRGGQGQGNTIYF
.	TRBD2	TRBJ2-3	TRBV18	TGTGCCAGCTCACCCCGAGCCACGGGACTAGCGGGAGGCCATACGCAGTATTTT	CASSPRATGLAGGHTQYF
.	.	TRBJ1-1	TRBV5-4	TGTGCCAGCAGCTTGGGGGCAGGGTATAGCGCTGAAGCTTTCTTT	CASSLGAGYSAEAFF